The rows below give T cell receptor beta chains drawn from one sample of a study of metastatic and nonmetastatic thyroid tumors. TCRdb re-called the PCR reads via MiXCR. Of several thousand clones in the sample, roughly 30% are singletons; the top ten hold under 30%. The material sequenced was adjacent normal tissue. All receptors derive from a female donor with papillary thyroid cancer or a benign thyroid nodule (not recorded which). Some clones in this sample may be carry-over from other donors' samples. CDR3s include the opening cysteine and the closing phenylalanine or tryptophan. The order of the fields is clone size, D gene, J gene, V gene, CDR3 length, CDR3 DNA, CDR3 protein. D genes are given only for firm matches. Rows may omit the clone size; those that give it use once, few, many or a size class.

.,.,TRBJ1-5,TRBV5-1,13,TGCGCCAGCAGCTTGGAGGTCGGTCAGCCCCAGCATTTT,CASSLEVGQPQHF
many,.,TRBJ2-5,TRBV5-1,15,TGCGCCAGCAGCTCGGGTGGGGGGAGACCAGAGACCCAGTACTTC,CASSSGGGRPETQYF
.,.,TRBJ1-4,TRBV18,14,TGTGCCAGCTCACTTACAGGGCTTGGCGAAAAACTGTTTTTT,CASSLTGLGEKLFF
few,.,TRBJ1-1,TRBV12-3/TRBV12-4,12,TGTGCCAGCAGTTTTGGGAGCACTGAAGCTTTCTTT,CASSFGSTEAFF
.,TRBD1,TRBJ1-6,TRBV6-2/TRBV6-3,22,TGTGCCAGCAGTCCCGGTATAGGGACAGAATCTTACCGTAACTCCTATAATTCACCCCTCCACTTT,CASSPGIGTESYRNSYNSPLHF
.,.,TRBJ2-7,TRBV10-2,13,TGCGCCAGCAGTTTGGGGAGCTCCTACGAGCAGTACTTC,CASSLGSSYEQYF
.,.,TRBJ1-2,TRBV30,12,TGTGCCTGGATAGGCAGGTACTATGGCTACACCTTC,CAWIGRYYGYTF
medium-sized,TRBD2,TRBJ2-1,TRBV30,15,TGTGCCTGGGACAGTGTCGCGGGAGGGCCCAATGAGCAGTTCTTC,CAWDSVAGGPNEQFF
.,.,TRBJ1-1,TRBV7-8,13,TGTGCCAGCAGTTTGCAGCGTAACACTGAAGCTTTCTTT,CASSLQRNTEAFF
few,.,TRBJ2-3,TRBV12-5,16,TGTGCTATTGTCAACCTAGATCTCATTAGCACAGATACGCAGTATTTT,CAIVNLDLISTDTQYF
.,.,TRBJ1-3,TRBV12-3/TRBV12-4,13,TGTGCCAGCAGTTTACACTCTGGAAACACCATATATTTT,CASSLHSGNTIYF
large,TRBD1,TRBJ1-6,TRBV11-1,15,TGTGCCAGCAGCTCCGGACAGGGGGCCCACTCACCCCTCCACTTT,CASSSGQGAHSPLHF
.,.,TRBJ2-7,TRBV2,14,TGTGCCAGCAGTGATTCCAGGCTAACCTACGAGCAGTACTTC,CASSDSRLTYEQYF
few,.,TRBJ2-2,TRBV2,14,TGTGCCAGCAGTCAACAGGTCTCCACCGGGGAGCTGTTTTTT,CASSQQVSTGELFF
many,.,TRBJ2-7,TRBV28,16,TGTGCCGCCTGGGGGCCCCGGGCAGACAGCTCCTACGAGCAGTACTTC,CAAWGPRADSSYEQYF
large,.,TRBJ2-1,TRBV6-2/TRBV6-3,15,TGTGCCAGCAGTCTAGAGCGGGTCTCCTACAATGAGCAGTTCTTC,CASSLERVSYNEQFF
many,.,TRBJ1-6,TRBV11-2,17,TGTGCCAGCAGCTTAGTATGGACAGCAATTTCCAGTTCACCCCTCCACTTT,CASSLVWTAISSSPLHF
many,.,TRBJ2-3,TRBV2,14,TGTGCCAGCAGTGTAGCTATGCCCGCAGATACGCAGTATTTT,CASSVAMPADTQYF
.,.,TRBJ1-1,TRBV28,14,TGTGCCAGCAGTTTGTACGGACAGAACACTGAAGCTTTCTTT,CASSLYGQNTEAFF
few,.,TRBJ2-7,TRBV12-3/TRBV12-4,12,TGTGCCAGCAGACCCGAGGCCTACGAGCAGTACTTC,CASRPEAYEQYF
few,.,TRBJ2-2,TRBV6-1,13,TGTGCCACCAGCCGCGTTTCCACCGGGGAGCTGTTTTTT,CATSRVSTGELFF
many,TRBD1,TRBJ2-2,TRBV20-1,12,TGCAGTGCAAAGACAGGGGATGGGGAGCTGTTTTTT,CSAKTGDGELFF
medium-sized,.,TRBJ1-6,TRBV30,14,TGTGCCGCCAAAAGGGGGGGGATGAATTCACCCCTCCACTTT,CAAKRGGMNSPLHF
medium-sized,.,TRBJ2-1,TRBV7-8,13,TGTGCCAGCAGCTACATAGGGGACAATGAGCAGTTCTTC,CASSYIGDNEQFF
few,.,TRBJ1-6,TRBV28,16,TGTGCCAGCAGAGTACAGGGCTACTCCTATAATTCACCCCTCCACTTT,CASRVQGYSYNSPLHF
medium-sized,.,TRBJ2-3,TRBV4-2,16,TGTGCCAGCAGCCAAGTATTGGGGTCACGGGGAGATACGCAGTATTTT,CASSQVLGSRGDTQYF
.,TRBD1,TRBJ1-2,TRBV20-1,16,TGCAGTGCCGACGTCGACAGGGAGGAAAAAAACTATGGCTACACCTTC,CSADVDREEKNYGYTF
.,.,TRBJ2-5,TRBV7-9,15,TGTGCCAGCAGCCGGGGGATAGGGGGCCAAGAGACCCAGTACTTC,CASSRGIGGQETQYF
.,.,TRBJ2-6,TRBV20-1,14,TGCAGTGCTTTGACGGACTCTGGGGCCAACGTCCTGACTTTC,CSALTDSGANVLTF
few,TRBD2,TRBJ2-2,TRBV28,14,TGTGCCAGCAGTCGGACTAGCGCGGCCGGGGAGCTGTTTTTT,CASSRTSAAGELFF
.,.,TRBJ2-1,TRBV7-2,15,TGTGCCAGCAGCCTACTATCGGGGGAGTACAATGAGCAGTTCTTC,CASSLLSGEYNEQFF
many,TRBD2,TRBJ2-5,TRBV27,17,TGTGCCAGCAGTACCCGACTAGCGGGACCCCTCCAAGAGACCCAGTACTTC,CASSTRLAGPLQETQYF
.,.,TRBJ1-4,TRBV27,13,TGTGCCAGCAGTCCCTTCGACGGTGAAAAACTGTTTTTT,CASSPFDGEKLFF
few,TRBD1,TRBJ1-6,TRBV19,15,TGTGCCAGTAGTATGTTGGGACAGTTTAATTCACCCCTCCACTTT,CASSMLGQFNSPLHF
.,TRBD1,TRBJ2-7,TRBV28,14,TGTGCCAGCAGTGAGGGGGGACAGGGCTACGAGCAGTACTTC,CASSEGGQGYEQYF
.,.,TRBJ2-6,TRBV4-1,16,TGCGCCAGCAGCCCAGACGGGGGATCAGGGGCCAACGTCCTGACTTTC,CASSPDGGSGANVLTF
medium-sized,TRBD1,TRBJ1-5,TRBV6-1,14,TGTGCCAGCAGTGCGACAGGGGGGGGACAGCCCCAGCATTTT,CASSATGGGQPQHF
few,TRBD2,TRBJ2-1,TRBV11-2,17,TGTGCCAGCAGCTACCGGCGGACTAGCGGGAGTATGAATGAGCAGTTCTTC,CASSYRRTSGSMNEQFF
.,TRBD2,TRBJ2-3,TRBV19,15,TGTGCCAGTAGACCCCCGGGAGGCCGGGGGGATACGCAGTATTTT,CASRPPGGRGDTQYF
.,.,TRBJ2-3,TRBV5-1,16,TGCGCCAGCAGCGTCCCCATAGGGGAAGGAGCAGATACGCAGTATTTT,CASSVPIGEGADTQYF
many,TRBD1,TRBJ2-5,TRBV6-2/TRBV6-3,14,TGTGCCAGCAATGAACAGGGGGCGCGGGAGACCCAGTACTTC,CASNEQGARETQYF
many,.,TRBJ1-3,TRBV11-2,16,TGTGCCAGCAGCTTAGATCCCGCTTCGGCTGGAAACACCATATATTTT,CASSLDPASAGNTIYF
large,TRBD2,TRBJ2-3,TRBV20-1,16,TGCAGTGCTAATAGCCTGGGGCTAGCGGAAGAAGATACGCAGTATTTT,CSANSLGLAEEDTQYF
medium-sized,.,TRBJ2-1,TRBV7-8,12,TGTGCCAGCAGCCCCCGCGTCGGTAGGGGGGTCTTC,CASSPRVGRGVF
once,TRBD1,TRBJ2-2,TRBV7-2,14,TGTGCCAGCAGACGACAGGGAGACACCGGGGAGCTGTTTTTT,CASRRQGDTGELFF
many,.,TRBJ1-1,TRBV12-3/TRBV12-4,14,TGTGCCAGCAGTAAACAGGGAGGAGGCACTGAAGCTTTCTTT,CASSKQGGGTEAFF
many,.,TRBJ1-6,TRBV7-8,15,TGTGCCAGCAGCTTATTGGGGGCGGATAATTCACCCCTCCACTTT,CASSLLGADNSPLHF
.,TRBD2,TRBJ2-7,TRBV28,13,TGTGCCAGCAGTTTAGCGGGGGAGGGCGAGCAGTACTTC,CASSLAGEGEQYF
.,TRBD2,TRBJ2-7,TRBV20-1,13,TGCAGTGCTATGAGCGGGAGTAGTTACGAGCAGTACTTC,CSAMSGSSYEQYF
many,TRBD2,TRBJ2-1,TRBV5-1,15,TGCGCCAGCAGCGTGACTAGCGGGGATTCCAATGAGCAGTTCTTC,CASSVTSGDSNEQFF
.,TRBD1,TRBJ2-1,TRBV24-1,16,TGTGCCACCAGTTATTCGGCACAGGGGTCCTACAATGAGCAGATCTTC,CATSYSAQGSYNEQIF
.,.,TRBJ2-3,TRBV20-1,16,TGCAGTGCTAGAGATCTAGTAGCGGTGCCCACAGATACGCAGTATTTT,CSARDLVAVPTDTQYF
few,.,TRBJ2-5,TRBV28,13,TGTGCCAACAGTGCGGACTCCGACGGGACCCAGTACTTC,CANSADSDGTQYF
few,TRBD1,TRBJ2-7,TRBV6-1,15,TGTGCCAGCAGCCAATATGGACAGGTTATGGTCGAGCAGTACTTC,CASSQYGQVMVEQYF